Following are 8 T cell receptor beta chains from one sample sequenced in a study of T cell changes during pregnancy in multiple sclerosis. Assay: immunoSEQ multiplex PCR; the TCRdb copy retains only in-frame clones and omits some. The table has tens of thousands of clones, 80% to 95% seen once. The source material was peripheral blood. The receptors were gathered from a female donor with multiple sclerosis, enrolled in a pregnancy study.

This clone was picked up a small number of times. The V gene is TRBV2, the J gene TRBJ1-1; no reliable D call. Trimming cost V 0 bases and J 5 bases, with 13 bases left between them. CDR3 length equals 15 residues. From germline, CDR1 is SNHLY and CDR2 FYNNEI. CDR3 nucleotides: TGTGCCAGCAGTGAAGCGCGAGAGGGTTGGACTGAAGCTTTCTTT. Its protein product is CASSEAREGWTEAFF.

In its sample, this clone was seen once. The rearrangement uses TRBV7-9 and TRBJ2-7, with 9 nucleotides matching TRBD2. The germline V gene has CDR1 SEHNR and CDR2 FQNEAQ (reference sequence). The CDR3 covers 15 residues. Trimming cost V 5 bases and J 1 base; bases outside gene matches: 6. The CDR3 spells CASSTELAGSYEQYF. The CDR3 nucleotides read TGTGCCAGCAGCACTGAGCTAGCGGGATCCTACGAGCAGTACTTC.

The chain joins TRBV5-1 to TRBJ2-7; 12 nucleotides match TRBD2. The CDR3 has 16 amino acids. Germline values: CDR1 SGHRS, CDR2 YFSETQ. J lost 5 bases, V lost 2 bases, and 8 bases had no gene match. In DNA form, the CDR3 reads TGCGCCAGCAGCTTATCCGGACTAGCGGGGTGGAACGAGCAGTACTTC. This translates into CASSLSGLAGWNEQYF. Using reference TRBV5-1 and TRBJ2-7 for the parts outside the CDR3, the full variable domain is KAGVTQTPRYLIKTRGQQVTLSCSPISGHRSVSWYQQTPGQGLQFLFEYFSETQRNKGNFPGRFSGRQFSNSRSEMNVSTLELGDSALYLCASSLSGLAGWNEQYFGPGTRLTVT.

The V gene is TRBV2, the J gene TRBJ1-1; D not resolved. Trimming shortened V by 3 bases and J by 5 bases, and 7 bases separated the two germline ends. Germline CDR1 SNHLY, CDR2 FYNNEI. The CDR3 runs to 12 residues. As DNA, the CDR3 is TGTGCCAGCAGTGACGGGTGGACTGAAGCTTTCTTT. Amino acid sequence: CASSDGWTEAFF.

The chain uses TRBV14 and TRBJ2-3; tentative D call: TRBD1 (6 bases). CDR1 and CDR2 from the germline V gene are SGHDN and FVKESK. CDR3 length: 18 amino acids. V shed 4 bases and J shed 0 bases, with 20 bases lying between them. CDR3 sequence: CASSPRLGQTFSTDTQYF. DNA for the CDR3: TGTGCCAGCAGCCCGAGATTAGGACAGACCTTTAGCACAGATACGCAGTATTTT.

This CDR3 is CASSLTSGTGELFF. In DNA form, the CDR3 reads TGCGCCAGCAGCTTGACTAGCGGTACCGGGGAGCTGTTTTTT. The chain is built from TRBV5-1 and TRBJ2-2; TRBD2 agrees at 8 bases. The CDR3 contains 14 residues. Trimming took 1 base from V and 5 from J; bases not matched to a gene: 1. Germline V gene lookup returns CDR1 SGHRS and CDR2 YFSETQ.

The chain is built from TRBV4-1 and TRBJ1-2; TRBD1 is a possible D gene (5 bases). The CDR3 runs to 14 residues. Germline loops: CDR1 MGHRA, CDR2 YSYEKL. Trimming pared 4 bases from V and 8 bases from J, leaving 17 bases between. Here the CDR3 reads CASSRLGGLGGYTF. The CDR3 region has the DNA TGCGCCAGCAGCCGCCTGGGGGGTTTAGGCGGCTACACCTTC.

V usage is TRBV18 and J usage is TRBJ2-5; D gene uncertain. CDR3 length: 12 residues. Germline assignment: CDR1 KGHSH and CDR2 LQKENI. Trimming took 3 bases from V and 1 from J, leaving 3 bases between them. The CDR3, as DNA: TGTGCCAGCTCACCCCCCCAAGAGACCCAGTACTTC. It encodes CASSPPQETQYF.